This T cell receptor (beta chain) was sequenced during a study of CD8 T cells in Susac syndrome. Relapsing-remitting disease, either stable or active, was present in the multiple sclerosis controls, who were treatment-naive patients. Both CD4+ and CD8+ T cells were negatively isolated, and TEMRA cells underwent FACS enrichment. A quantity of about 0.5 to 1 ug RNA underwent reverse transcription using random hexamers. Amplification of TCR beta CDR3 spanned 54 Vbeta and 13 Jbeta via immunoSEQ multiplex PCR. A single record per CDR3 protein comes from TCRdb applying MiXCR to the immunoSEQ multiplex PCR reads. The sample records roughly 200,000 distinct CDR3 sequences, roughly 95% being singletons. Germline lookup yields CDR1 SGHDN and CDR2 FVKESK. Trimming left V 4 bases short and J 6 bases short, with 12 bases between. The CDR3 consists of 13 residues.

The chain recombines TRBV14 with TRBJ1-2; D gene unclear. Sequenced sample: CD4+ T cells from PBMCs. The TCR sequence derives from a human donor with multiple sclerosis. The CDR3 DNA is TGTGCCAGCAGCCCTAGGCCCGGGCATGGCTACACCTTC. As protein: CASSPRPGHGYTF. Full variable domain (missing parts from reference TRBV14 and TRBJ1-2): EAGVTQFPSHSVIEKGQTVTLRCDPISGHDNLYWYRRVMGKEIKFLLHFVKESKQDESGMPNNRFLAERTGGTYSTLKVQPAELEDSGVYFCASSPRPGHGYTFGSGTRLTVV.